The 4 T cell receptor beta chains in this list originate from one sample, sequenced in a study of blood T cell repertoires in COVID-19. The method was immunoSEQ multiplex PCR; TCRdb's version includes in-frame clones alone and lacks a portion of them. The sample lists roughly 65,000 clones, over 60% seen once, with 20% to 25% in the top ten. Sequencing was carried out using peripheral blood. These receptors originate from a human donor in a cohort sampled during active COVID-19.

This clone occurred once. This sequence joins TRBV7-2 and TRBJ2-1; TRBD2 matches at 8 bases. The CDR3 is made up of 15 amino acids. Trimming removed 4 bases from V and 6 bases from J; junction bases left unmatched: 8. Germline lookup yields CDR1 SGHTA and CDR2 FQGNSA. CDR3 DNA: TGTGCCAGCAGCTCCCGGGGGGGCCTGGCCAATGAGCAGTTCTTC. The encoded protein is CASSSRGGLANEQFF.

V is TRBV9 and J is TRBJ2-1; D might be TRBD2 (7 bases). The CDR3 spans 17 residues. The germline V gene has CDR1 SGDLS and CDR2 YYNGEE. V was shortened by 0 bases and J by 0 bases, with 13 bases between the two germline ends. The CDR3 region is CASSVGGGSSSYNEQFF. The CDR3 DNA is TGTGCCAGCAGCGTAGGCGGGGGCTCGAGCTCCTACAATGAGCAGTTCTTC.

This clone was observed a few times. The chain joins TRBV6-1 to TRBJ2-2, with 7 bases identical to TRBD1. The length of the CDR3 is 16 residues. Losses at the gene ends were 4 bases for V and 1 base for J; bases not matched to a gene: 6. Germline CDR1 reads MNHNS; CDR2 reads SASEGT. The CDR3 reads CASSATGTVNTGELFF. CDR3 nucleotides: TGTGCCAGCAGTGCAACCGGGACAGTGAACACCGGGGAGCTGTTTTTT.

This clone has a handful of counts. The rearrangement joins TRBV2 to TRBJ2-7, with TRBD1 matching 11 bases. Germline CDR1 SNHLY, CDR2 FYNNEI. V gave up 8 bases and J gave up 3 bases; unmatched junction bases: 15. CDR3 size: 17 residues. CDR3 sequence: CASGLRTGGAMVYEQYF. DNA of the CDR3: TGTGCCAGCGGCTTACGGACAGGGGGCGCAATGGTCTACGAGCAGTACTTC.